A single sample gave rise to the 30 T cell receptor beta chains below, sequenced in a study of T cells in Graves' hyperthyroidism and ophthalmopathy. Amplification targeted TCR beta CDR3 regions from RNA transcripts. Carried out on the TCR CDR3, a first-round RT-PCR used the HTBI primer set. TCRdb recomputed calls from the multiplex PCR reads with MiXCR, one row per CDR3 protein. The table shows around 690,000 distinct CDR3 sequences, with 17% occurring only once. Input material: blood. The receptors originated from a man in his fifties with Graves' hyperthyroidism.

This clonotype was found many times. The V and J genes are TRBV7-9 and TRBJ2-7; D is perhaps TRBD1 (5 bases). This CDR3 spans 14 amino acids. The ends were cut back, 2 bases at V and 6 bases at J, with 14 bases in the middle. Germline V gene data show CDR1 as SEHNR and CDR2 as FQNEAQ (reference sequence). In nucleotides, the CDR3 is TGTGCCAGCAGCTTATCCAGGGAAGAATTCGAGCAGTACTTC. This translates into CASSLSREEFEQYF.

The chain has TRBV6-5 and TRBJ2-7; the D gene is possibly TRBD2 (7 bases). The CDR3 has 13 residues. CDR1 is MNHEY, CDR2 SVGAGI, per germline. V lost 4 bases to trimming and J lost 5 bases, with 12 bases between them. The CDR3 loop reads CASSLGEGDEQYF. DNA of the CDR3: TGTGCCAGCAGTTTAGGGGAGGGGGACGAGCAGTACTTC.

The table lists this clonotype with a count of one. This may be a read error, as it is one base from a much larger clone. The chain joins TRBV2 to TRBJ2-2, with a tentative D call TRBD2 (5 bases). This CDR3 region has 14 residues. CDR1 is SNHLY, CDR2 FYNNEI, per germline. The chain's CDR3 is CASSAERDTGELLF. As DNA, the CDR3 is TGTGCCAGCAGTGCCGAGAGAGACACCGGGGAGCTGCTTTTT.

This chain links TRBV5-1 with TRBJ2-1; the match to TRBD2 covers 9 bases. Germline V gene lookup returns CDR1 SGHRS and CDR2 YFSETQ. There are 14 residues in the CDR3. Trimming removed 0 bases from V and 8 bases from J; junction bases left unmatched: 3. DNA for the CDR3: TGCGCCAGCAGCTTGGGGCTAGCGGGACATGAGCAGTTCTTC. It translates to CASSLGLAGHEQFF. Variable domain in full (rest from reference TRBV5-1 and TRBJ2-1): KAGVTQTPRYLIKTRGQQVTLSCSPISGHRSVSWYQQTPGQGLQFLFEYFSETQRNKGNFPGRFSGRQFSNSRSEMNVSTLELGDSALYLCASSLGLAGHEQFFGPGTRLTVL.

This clonotype has at least ten counts. The V and J genes are TRBV2 and TRBJ2-7; D may be TRBD2 (6 bases). The CDR3 spans 14 residues. Germline V lookup: CDR1 SNHLY, CDR2 FYNNEI. The V gene lost 6 bases and the J gene lost 2 bases, with 14 bases spanning the gap. In nucleotides, the CDR3 is TGTGCCAGCAGGCCGGGACTTCTCACCTACGAGCAGTACTTC. This encodes CASRPGLLTYEQYF. Full variable domain (outside the CDR3, taken from reference TRBV2 and TRBJ2-7): EPEVTQTPSHQVTQMGQEVILRCVPISNHLYFYWYRQILGQKVEFLVSFYNNEISEKSEIFDDQFSVERPDGSNFTLKIRSTKLEDSAMYFCASRPGLLTYEQYFGPGTRLTVT.

The rearrangement uses TRBV20-1 and TRBJ2-7; 12 nucleotides agree with TRBD2. With 3 bases clipped from V and 6 bases from J, the junction kept 9 bases outside the gene matches. This CDR3 spans 15 amino acids. Germline V gene data show CDR1 as DFQATT and CDR2 as SNEGSKA (reference sequence). This chain's CDR3 is CSARGGSSGRVEQYF. The CDR3 DNA is TGCAGTGCTAGGGGGGGGTCTAGCGGGAGGGTCGAGCAGTACTTC.

Turning to this clonotype: A much larger clone sits a single nucleotide away, making a read error possible. The chain carries TRBV30 and TRBJ2-7; 9 nucleotides agree with TRBD1. This CDR3 comprises 14 residues. Germline assignment: CDR1 GTSNPN and CDR2 SVGIG (reference sequence). The CDR3 is CAWSKGTGSYGQYF. The CDR3 nucleotides read TGTGCCTGGAGTAAAGGGACAGGGAGTTACGGGCAGTACTTC.

This clonotype was seen repeatedly, ten times or more. The V gene is TRBV28, the J gene TRBJ2-5; possibly TRBD1 for D (6 bases). CDR3 length: 16 residues. Germline lookup yields CDR1 MDHEN and CDR2 SYDVKM. V was clipped by 3 bases and J by 5 bases, with 19 bases between them. The CDR3 region is CASSFAYTGSVETQYF. CDR3 DNA sequence: TGTGCCAGCAGTTTCGCCTATACAGGGTCCGTGGAGACCCAGTACTTC.

This clonotype has a handful of counts. The chain recombines TRBV6-1 with TRBJ2-1; 8 nucleotides align to TRBD1. The ends lost 7 bases at V and 0 bases at J; junction bases unmatched: 5. The CDR3 consists of 15 residues. Germline V CDR1 and CDR2: MNHNS, SASEGT. The CDR3 DNA reads as TGTGCCAGCATCCAGACAGGGGCCTCCTACAATGAGCAGTTCTTC. It specifies CASIQTGASYNEQFF.

This clonotype was counted only a few times. This chain uses TRBV20-1 with TRBJ2-3; D gene ambiguous. The V gene lost 4 bases and the J gene lost 3 bases, with 11 bases spanning the gap. The CDR3 runs to 13 residues. From germline, CDR1 is DFQATT and CDR2 SNEGSKA (reference sequence). CDR3 bases: TGCAGTGCTACAGGAAGGCTTACAGATACGCAGTATTTT. Its protein is CSATGRLTDTQYF.

This clonotype occurred a few times. The rearrangement uses TRBV24-1 and TRBJ2-5; the D gene is possibly TRBD2 (7 bases). Trimming left V 0 bases short and J 4 bases short, with 11 bases between. Germline values: CDR1 KGHDR, CDR2 SFDVKD. There are 15 residues in the CDR3. This CDR3 is CATSDLKGGGETQYF. The DNA of the CDR3 is TGTGCCACCAGTGATTTGAAAGGGGGGGGAGAGACCCAGTACTTC.

The rearrangement joins TRBV18 to TRBJ2-1, with 9 bases that match TRBD1. The J segment lost 2 bases and the V segment lost 0 bases, leaving 5 bases of the junction unmatched. CDR1 KGHSH and CDR2 LQKENI come from the germline V gene. The CDR3 runs to 17 residues. CDR3 sequence: CASSPPSGDRAYNEQFF. The CDR3 DNA is TGTGCCAGCTCACCACCGTCTGGGGACAGGGCCTACAATGAGCAGTTCTTC.

In this sample, this clonotype turned up many times. CDR3 sequence reads: CASRTGGSSYNSPLHF. In DNA, the CDR3 is TGTGCCAGCAGGACAGGGGGCTCCTCCTATAATTCACCCCTCCACTTT. V and J are TRBV28 and TRBJ1-6, with TRBD1 matching 10 bases. The CDR3 totals 16 residues. V dropped 6 bases and J dropped 0; count of bases not matched to a gene: 2. Germline V CDR1 and CDR2: MDHEN, SYDVKM.

The sample holds many counts of this clonotype. The rearrangement joins TRBV7-6 to TRBJ2-1; TRBD1 matches 11 bases. There are 16 residues in the CDR3. CDR1 and CDR2 (germline): SGHVS, FNYEAQ. The trim removed 5 bases at V and 7 bases at J, leaving 10 bases unmatched. The CDR3, as DNA: TGTGCCAGCAGCACTCGGACAGGGGGCGCGGCAAATGAGCAGTTCTTC. Translated: CASSTRTGGAANEQFF.

This clonotype was detected only once. This may be a read error: a much more frequent sequence differs by one nucleotide. V and J are TRBV19 and TRBJ1-1; D unclear. Germline V gene sequence: CDR1 LNHDA, CDR2 SQIVND (reference sequence). This CDR3 contains 13 residues. V was pared by 5 bases and J by 0 bases, with 7 bases between. CDR3 in amino acids: CASSAVMNTEAFF. In DNA form, the CDR3 reads TGTGCCAGTAGTGCAGTCATGAACACTGAAGCTTTCTTT.

The chain is built from TRBV28 and TRBJ1-4; D may be TRBD1 (6 bases). The CDR3 has 16 residues. The germline gives CDR1 MDHEN, CDR2 SYDVKM. V lost 2 bases, J lost 8 bases, and 18 bases lay in between. CDR3 DNA sequence: TGTGCCAGCAGTTTAAGGAGGGGGAGAAATATAGAAAAACTGTTTTTT. Translated, it gives CASSLRRGRNIEKLFF.

This clonotype was found a few times. This chain connects TRBV4-1 to TRBJ2-7; D remains ambiguous. The germline V and J ends were trimmed by 3 bases and 1 base, with 13 bases remaining between them. This CDR3 contains 15 residues. Germline V gene lookup returns CDR1 MGHRA and CDR2 YSYEKL. Here the CDR3 DNA reads TGCGCCAGCAGCCACTCCAAAGGGTTTTCCTACGAGCAGTACTTC. It codes for CASSHSKGFSYEQYF.

The chain combines TRBV19 with TRBJ2-2, with D hard to call. The germline CDR1 and CDR2 sequences are LNHDA and SQIVND (reference sequence). V was shortened by 4 bases and J by 0 bases, with 9 bases between the two germline ends. This CDR3 is built from 15 residues. CDR3 in amino acids: CASSTRTSNTGELFF. The CDR3 nucleotides read TGTGCCAGTAGTACCCGGACCTCGAACACCGGGGAGCTGTTTTTT.

The chain is built from TRBV18 and TRBJ2-1; TRBD2 is a possible D gene (6 bases). The ends were cut back, 2 bases at V and 2 bases at J, with 10 bases in the middle. This CDR3 spans 15 amino acids. Germline V gives CDR1 KGHSH, CDR2 LQKENI. CDR3 sequence: CASSPLRGPYNEQFF. DNA of the CDR3: TGTGCCAGCTCACCATTGCGGGGTCCCTACAATGAGCAGTTCTTC.

This clonotype showed up just a few times. The chain couples TRBV11-2 to TRBJ2-7; D is unresolved. The germline CDR1 and CDR2 sequences are SGHAT and FQNNGV. The germline V and J ends were trimmed by 0 bases and 0 bases, with 9 bases remaining between them. The CDR3 consists of 15 residues. For the CDR3, the DNA is TGTGCCAGCAGCTTAGATCGAACAGTCTCCTACGAGCAGTACTTC. Translating it yields CASSLDRTVSYEQYF.

This clonotype was detected ten times or more. This chain connects TRBV28 to TRBJ2-3; 10 bases agree with TRBD2. After removal of 5 bases from V and 6 bases from J, the junction contained 8 bases not matched to a gene. There are 15 residues in the CDR3. Germline V CDR1 and CDR2: MDHEN, SYDVKM. CDR3 bases: TGTGCCAGCAGTCGACTAGCGGGTGATCTGGATACGCAGTATTTT. This sequence encodes CASSRLAGDLDTQYF.

This clonotype was observed at least ten times. The chain joins TRBV7-9 to TRBJ2-3; a weak D match, TRBD1 (6 bases). V was trimmed by 1 base and J by 2 bases, leaving 10 bases between them. The germline V gene encodes CDR1 SEHNR and CDR2 FQNEAQ (reference sequence). CDR3 length: 15 residues. CDR3 protein: CASSLEGQNTDTQYF. As DNA, the CDR3 is TGTGCCAGCAGCTTAGAGGGACAAAACACAGATACGCAGTATTTT. Complete variable domain (other parts from reference TRBV7-9 and TRBJ2-3): DTGVSQNPRHKITKRGQNVTFRCDPISEHNRLYWYRQTLGQGPEFLTYFQNEAQLEKSRLLSDRFSAERPKGSFSTLEIQRTEQGDSAMYLCASSLEGQNTDTQYFGPGTRLTVL.

The chain joins TRBV5-6 to TRBJ1-2; no clear D. Trimming left V 0 bases short and J 5 bases short, with 11 bases between. The V gene's germline CDR1 is SGHDT and CDR2 YYEEEE. The CDR3 totals 14 residues. As DNA, the CDR3 is TGTGCCAGCAGCTTGGCTGGGCTTGGATATGGCTACACCTTC. Its protein product is CASSLAGLGYGYTF.

This clonotype came up many times. The V gene is TRBV28, the J gene TRBJ2-1; perhaps TRBD2 as D (6 bases). This CDR3 has 16 residues. Trimming removed 1 base at V and 0 bases at J, with 10 bases between. Germline V gene sequence: CDR1 MDHEN, CDR2 SYDVKM. The DNA of the CDR3 is TGTGCCAGCAGTTTATCCGGGCGGGGCTCCTACAATGAGCAGTTCTTC. Amino acids: CASSLSGRGSYNEQFF.

This clonotype was counted a few times. V is TRBV29-1 and J is TRBJ1-2; D not certain. The CDR3 has 12 amino acids. Trimming shortened V by 1 base and J by 7 bases, and 10 bases separated the two germline ends. The V gene's germline CDR1 is SQVTM and CDR2 ANQGSEA. The CDR3 bases are TGCAGCGTTGAAGTAAATCGCCTTGGCTACACCTTC. It specifies CSVEVNRLGYTF. Looking up the rest from reference TRBV29-1 and TRBJ1-2 gives the full variable domain: SAVISQKPSRDICQRGTSLTIQCQVDSQVTMMFWYRQQPGQSLTLIATANQGSEATYESGFVIDKFPISRPNLTFSTLTVSNMSPEDSSIYLCSVEVNRLGYTFGSGTRLTVV.

Many counts were recorded for this clonotype. The chain combines TRBV20-1 with TRBJ2-7, with 9 bases that match TRBD1. The germline CDR1 and CDR2 sequences are DFQATT and SNEGSKA (reference sequence). V lost 4 bases and J lost 4; bases outside the gene matches: 11. This CDR3 comprises 15 residues. CDR3 sequence: CSATPGQGNRYEQYF. CDR3 sequence (DNA): TGCAGTGCTACCCCGGGACAGGGTAATCGGTACGAGCAGTACTTC.

The chain joins TRBV7-2 to TRBJ2-5; D gene uncertain. The CDR3 is made up of 16 amino acids. Looked up from germline, CDR1 is SGHTA and CDR2 is FQGNSA. V lost 8 bases, J lost 0 bases, and 19 bases lay in between. The CDR3 region has the DNA TGTGCCAGCCACGCAAAAAGGGTCTTATACCAAGAGACCCAGTACTTC. Translation: CASHAKRVLYQETQYF.

In the case of this clonotype: Because it lacks the conserved phenylalanine or tryptophan at the end, this CDR3 is likely a read error. The rearrangement joins TRBV30 to TRBJ2-7, with unresolved D. The V and J ends lost 3 bases and 2 bases respectively, with 8 bases between them. This CDR3 comprises 12 residues. Germline V CDR1 and CDR2: GTSNPN, SVGIG (reference sequence). In DNA, the CDR3 is TGTGCCTGGAGACAACAGACCTACGAGCAGTACCTC. Protein product: CAWRQQTYEQYL.

In its sample, this clonotype was seen many times. The rearrangement uses TRBV6-2 or TRBV6-3 and TRBJ2-1, with TRBD1 matching over 10 bases. This CDR3 is 16 amino acids long. The V segment lost 4 bases and the J segment 3 bases; nucleotides outside the gene matches: 6. Germline CDR1 MNHEY, CDR2 SVGEGT. CDR3 in amino acids: CASSFSGTGVYNEQFF. As DNA, the CDR3 is TGTGCCAGCAGTTTTTCCGGGACAGGGGTCTACAATGAGCAGTTCTTC.

This clonotype has at least ten counts. The chain combines TRBV20-1 with TRBJ1-1; maybe TRBD1 (6 bases). CDR1 is DFQATT and CDR2 is SNEGSKA in the germline V gene (reference sequence). Trimming pared 6 bases from V and 1 base from J, leaving 21 bases between. The CDR3 contains 16 residues. Here the CDR3 reads CSAKVSSARGNTEAFF. In nucleotides, the CDR3 is TGCAGTGCCAAAGTAAGCTCCGCCAGGGGGAACACTGAAGCTTTCTTT.